A selection of T cell receptor beta chains follows, all from one sample in a study of T cells in localized non-small cell lung cancer. Measured with immunoSEQ multiplex PCR; TCRdb has only the in-frame clones, and not every one. This sample yields some 15,000 clones, of which 70% to 90% are seen a single time; approximately 30% belongs to the top ten. This sample comprised peripheral blood mononuclear cells, obtained before any cancer treatment. All receptors derive from a male donor at least 60 years old with stage II lung adenocarcinoma. The CDR3 runs from the conserved cysteine through the conserved F or W. D genes are given only for firm matches. Expanded clones get a size class; other rows say once, few or many, or leave the size out.

J | V | D | size | CDR3 | DNA
TRBJ2-5 | TRBV9 | TRBD2 | . | CASSVGTSGETQYF | TGTGCCAGCAGCGTAGGGACTAGCGGGGAGACCCAGTACTTC
TRBJ2-3 | TRBV27 | TRBD2 | once | CASSRASGLGGDTQYF | TGTGCCAGCAGTCGGGCTAGCGGCTTGGGGGGAGATACGCAGTATTTT
TRBJ1-1 | TRBV19 | . | . | CASSSWTAEAFF | TGTGCCAGTAGTTCCTGGACGGCTGAAGCTTTCTTT
TRBJ2-7 | TRBV30 | . | few | CAWGGLSPPQYF | TGTGCCTGGGGGGGGTTGTCCCCTCCTCAGTACTTC
TRBJ2-3 | TRBV30 | . | . | CAWRTQDTQYF | TGTGCCTGGAGGACGCAGGATACGCAGTATTTT
TRBJ1-5 | TRBV12-5 | . | . | CASGLSNQPQHF | TGTGCTAGTGGTTTGTCAAATCAGCCCCAGCATTTT
TRBJ2-3 | TRBV5-1 | . | once | CASSHGGGEDTQYF | TGCGCCAGCAGCCACGGGGGAGGTGAAGATACGCAGTATTTT
TRBJ1-5 | TRBV27 | . | . | CASSLRREWTDNQPQHF | TGTGCCAGCAGTTTACGCCGGGAGTGGACGGACAATCAGCCCCAGCATTTT
TRBJ2-1 | TRBV15 | . | once | CATRTGRGTYNEQFF | TGTGCCACCAGAACCGGCAGGGGAACCTACAATGAGCAGTTCTTC
TRBJ1-2 | TRBV5-1 | TRBD1 | . | CASSLVPGQGYYGYTF | TGCGCCAGCAGCTTGGTACCGGGACAGGGCTACTATGGCTACACCTTC
TRBJ1-4 | TRBV4-1 | TRBD1 | . | CASSHPNPGTGNRKLFF | TGCGCCAGCAGCCACCCCAACCCCGGGACAGGGAATCGAAAACTGTTTTTT
TRBJ2-1 | TRBV9 | . | . | CASSVGANSYNEQFF | TGTGCCAGCAGCGTAGGGGCTAACTCCTACAATGAGCAGTTCTTC
TRBJ1-3 | TRBV5-1 | TRBD1 | once | CASSLTGGTVGGNTIYF | TGCGCCAGCAGCCTGACAGGGGGAACAGTGGGAGGAAACACCATATATTTT
TRBJ2-1 | TRBV18 | . | . | CASSPKGVNEQFF | TGTGCCAGCTCACCGAAAGGCGTCAATGAGCAGTTCTTC
TRBJ2-7 | TRBV11-2 | . | . | CASRRVGNYEQYF | TGTGCCAGCAGGAGGGTGGGGAACTACGAGCAGTACTTC
TRBJ2-3 | TRBV5-1 | TRBD2 | . | CASSSHLGGAGTSGTTDTQYF | TGCGCCAGCAGCTCGCACCTGGGGGGGGCCGGGACTAGCGGAACCACAGATACGCAGTATTTT
TRBJ1-1 | TRBV7-6 | . | . | CASSRGQNTEAFF | TGTGCCAGCAGCAGGGGACAGAACACTGAAGCTTTCTTT
TRBJ1-6 | TRBV25-1 | . | . | CASSEYGGGSNSPLHF | TGTGCCAGCAGTGAATATGGAGGTGGCAGTAATTCACCCCTCCACTTT
TRBJ1-2 | TRBV2 | . | few | CASSDNRGDGYTF | TGTGCCAGCAGTGATAATAGAGGGGATGGCTACACCTTC
TRBJ1-1 | TRBV5-5 | . | . | CASSWGDTEAFF | TGTGCCAGCAGCTGGGGGGACACTGAAGCTTTCTTT
TRBJ2-3 | TRBV11-2 | TRBD1 | . | CASSLGQGGTDTQYF | TGTGCCAGCAGCTTAGGACAGGGGGGCACAGATACGCAGTATTTT
TRBJ1-2 | TRBV19 | . | . | CASSSTTSPLYGYTF | TGTGCCAGTAGCTCAACGACATCCCCTCTCTATGGCTACACCTTC
TRBJ1-3 | TRBV5-1 | . | . | CASSLESDGNTIYF | TGCGCCAGCAGCTTGGAATCAGACGGAAACACCATATATTTT
TRBJ1-2 | TRBV7-8 | . | . | CASSLDRGDERGYTF | TGTGCCAGCAGCTTAGATCGGGGCGATGAGAGGGGCTACACCTTC
TRBJ1-1 | TRBV10-3 | . | . | CAISEKLNTEAFF | TGTGCCATCAGTGAAAAACTGAACACTGAAGCTTTCTTT
TRBJ2-6 | TRBV19 | . | . | CASLLHSGANVLTF | TGTGCCAGTCTTCTCCACTCTGGGGCCAACGTCCTGACTTTC
TRBJ1-2 | TRBV10-3 | . | . | CAISESTVPVGGYTF | TGTGCCATCAGTGAGTCGACGGTCCCGGTCGGGGGCTACACCTTC
TRBJ1-4 | TRBV9 | . | . | CASSEARVNEKLFF | TGTGCCAGCAGCGAGGCCAGGGTAAATGAAAAACTGTTTTTT
TRBJ2-6 | TRBV13 | . | once | CASSFEGGSGANVLTF | TGTGCCAGCAGCTTTGAGGGGGGATCTGGGGCCAACGTCCTGACTTTC
TRBJ1-5 | TRBV6-6 | TRBD1 | . | CASSSPLGTGNQPQHF | TGTGCCAGCAGTTCCCCCCTGGGGACAGGCAATCAGCCCCAGCATTTT
TRBJ2-1 | TRBV5-8 | TRBD2 | . | CASSSGTSGSYNEQFF | TGTGCCAGCAGCTCCGGGACTAGCGGGTCCTACAATGAGCAGTTCTTC
TRBJ2-5 | TRBV5-8 | TRBD2 | once | CASSFSGTRVQETQYF | TGTGCCAGCAGCTTCTCCGGGACTAGGGTACAAGAGACCCAGTACTTC
TRBJ1-3 | TRBV6-1 | . | once | CAIIPDSGNTIYF | TGTGCTATCATTCCGGACTCTGGAAACACCATATATTTT
TRBJ2-7 | TRBV7-3 | . | . | CASSLTRGSYEQYF | TGTGCCAGCAGCTTAACCCGGGGCTCCTACGAGCAGTACTTC
TRBJ1-1 | TRBV9 | . | . | CASSLQPDGTEAFF | TGTGCCAGCAGCCTCCAGCCGGACGGCACTGAAGCTTTCTTT
TRBJ2-7 | TRBV5-1 | TRBD1 | . | CASSLAFDGRGQTEQYF | TGCGCCAGCAGCTTGGCCTTCGATGGCAGGGGGCAGACCGAGCAGTACTTC
TRBJ1-2 | TRBV7-8 | . | . | CASSLVGDGYTF | TGTGCCAGCAGCCTCGTTGGAGATGGCTACACCTTC
TRBJ2-7 | TRBV7-9 | TRBD2 | . | CASSLSGREEKYF | TGTGCCAGCAGCTTAAGCGGGAGGGAGGAGAAGTACTTC
TRBJ2-1 | TRBV7-8 | . | . | CASSLGPLQAGMNEQFF | TGTGCCAGCAGCTTAGGGCCACTACAGGCGGGAATGAATGAGCAGTTCTTC
TRBJ1-5 | TRBV27 | . | . | CASMETGSNQPQHF | TGTGCCAGCATGGAAACAGGGAGCAATCAGCCCCAGCATTTT
TRBJ2-1 | TRBV10-1 | TRBD2 | . | CASSVAGGPVNEQFF | TGCGCCAGCAGTGTAGCGGGAGGGCCGGTAAATGAGCAGTTCTTC
TRBJ1-1 | TRBV15 | . | . | CATSSSPSEVTFF | TGTGCCACCAGCAGTTCCCCTAGCGAGGTAACTTTCTTT
TRBJ2-1 | TRBV6-5 | TRBD2 | . | CASSSTSGEQFF | TGTGCCAGCAGTTCTACTAGCGGTGAGCAGTTCTTC
TRBJ2-3 | TRBV28 | TRBD2 | . | CASSELAGGTDTQYF | TGTGCCAGCAGCGAACTAGCGGGAGGAACAGATACGCAGTATTTT
TRBJ2-1 | TRBV19 | TRBD2 | . | CASSPRTSGSVDEQFF | TGTGCCAGTAGTCCCCGGACTAGCGGGAGTGTGGATGAGCAGTTCTTC
TRBJ2-7 | TRBV15 | . | . | CATSREGNSNVYEQYF | TGTGCCACCAGCAGAGAGGGCAACAGCAACGTGTACGAGCAGTACTTC
TRBJ2-6 | TRBV6-1 | . | . | CASSTGGGIVLTF | TGTGCCAGCAGCACAGGGGGAGGGATCGTCCTGACTTTC
TRBJ2-1 | TRBV9 | TRBD2 | . | CASSPWTSGSNEQFF | TGTGCCAGCAGCCCTTGGACTAGCGGGAGCAATGAGCAGTTCTTC
TRBJ2-1 | TRBV5-8 | . | . | CASSRNEQFF | TGTGCCAGCAGCCGCAATGAGCAGTTCTTC
TRBJ2-2 | TRBV9 | . | . | CASSGLTTTGELFF | TGTGCCAGCAGCGGCTTGACAACAACCGGGGAGCTGTTTTTT
TRBJ2-1 | TRBV5-1 | TRBD2 | . | CASSWDIPGLAGGNEQFF | TGCGCCAGCAGCTGGGACATACCGGGACTAGCGGGAGGGAATGAGCAGTTCTTC
TRBJ2-2 | TRBV9 | . | . | CASSVGHRAGTGELFF | TGTGCCAGCAGCGTGGGTCACAGGGCTGGCACCGGGGAGCTGTTTTTT
TRBJ2-1 | TRBV11-3 | TRBD2 | . | CASSSWTSGAYNEQFF | TGTGCCAGCAGCTCGTGGACTAGCGGGGCGTACAATGAGCAGTTCTTC
TRBJ2-5 | TRBV18 | . | . | CASSPSLQETQYF | TGTGCCAGCTCACCGTCACTCCAAGAGACCCAGTACTTC
TRBJ1-3 | TRBV5-4 | . | . | CASSSPGLGNTIYF | TGTGCCAGCAGCTCGCCGGGACTTGGAAACACCATATATTTT
TRBJ1-5 | TRBV5-6 | . | . | CASSQGQSNQPQHF | TGTGCCAGCAGCCAGGGACAAAGCAATCAGCCCCAGCATTTT
TRBJ2-6 | TRBV7-3 | . | . | CASSPLIRLQSRANVLTF | TGTGCCAGCAGCCCCTTGATACGCTTACAAAGTCGGGCCAACGTCCTGACTTTC
TRBJ1-2 | TRBV11-2 | . | once | CASSLGRQGGGYTF | TGTGCCAGCAGCTTAGGTCGGCAGGGTGGTGGCTACACCTTC
TRBJ2-1 | TRBV6-5 | TRBD2 | once | CASSFGLADYNEQFF | TGTGCCAGCAGCTTTGGACTAGCGGATTACAATGAGCAGTTCTTC